The rows below give T cell receptor beta chains drawn from one sample of a study of blood T cell repertoires in COVID-19. TCRdb's copy holds only in-frame clones and misses some; the assay was immunoSEQ multiplex PCR. This sample has around 300,000 clones, with around 85% found just once. Sample: PBMCs or T cells enriched from blood (not recorded which). The source is a woman aged 45-65 years who had recovered from COVID-19. CDR3s include the opening cysteine and the closing phenylalanine or tryptophan. Each record gives: D gene, V gene, clone size, J gene, CDR3 protein, CDR3 DNA. The D gene is left open where the match is weak. For some rows the clone size is stated as once, few or many, or as a class when expanded; others skip it.

d_call: -
v_call: TRBV7-9
clone_size: -
j_call: TRBJ1-6
cdr3_aa: CASSFRGPLHF
cdr3_nt: TGTGCCAGCAGCTTTAGGGGCCCCCTCCACTTT

d_call: TRBD1
v_call: TRBV12-3/TRBV12-4
clone_size: -
j_call: TRBJ1-2
cdr3_aa: CASSIYRGNGYTF
cdr3_nt: TGTGCCAGCAGTATTTACAGGGGGAATGGCTACACCTTC

d_call: -
v_call: TRBV7-2
clone_size: -
j_call: TRBJ1-2
cdr3_aa: CASSREAVYGYTF
cdr3_nt: TGTGCCAGCAGCCGGGAAGCCGTCTATGGCTACACCTTC

d_call: TRBD1
v_call: TRBV4-2
clone_size: few
j_call: TRBJ1-2
cdr3_aa: CASSRTGTGRTRGYGYTF
cdr3_nt: TGTGCCAGCAGCCGGACAGGGACAGGGAGAACTCGAGGGTATGGCTACACCTTC

d_call: -
v_call: TRBV6-5
clone_size: -
j_call: TRBJ2-5
cdr3_aa: CASSYSSPQETQYF
cdr3_nt: TGTGCCAGCAGTTACTCGAGCCCTCAAGAGACCCAGTACTTC

d_call: -
v_call: TRBV7-2
clone_size: once
j_call: TRBJ1-5
cdr3_aa: CASSLAPLGGQPQHF
cdr3_nt: TGTGCCAGCAGCTTAGCGCCGTTGGGGGGTCAGCCCCAGCATTTT

d_call: TRBD2
v_call: TRBV30
clone_size: -
j_call: TRBJ2-3
cdr3_aa: CAWVRGLAGVTDTQYF
cdr3_nt: TGTGCCTGGGTTCGAGGACTAGCGGGGGTCACAGATACGCAGTATTTT

d_call: TRBD2
v_call: TRBV9
clone_size: -
j_call: TRBJ2-3
cdr3_aa: CASSVGLGLAGAGDTQYF
cdr3_nt: TGTGCCAGCAGCGTAGGCCTCGGACTAGCGGGGGCAGGAGATACGCAGTATTTT

d_call: TRBD1
v_call: TRBV5-6
clone_size: -
j_call: TRBJ1-6
cdr3_aa: CASTETGSSYNSPLHF
cdr3_nt: TGTGCCAGCACCGAGACAGGGTCATCCTATAATTCACCCCTCCACTTT

d_call: TRBD2
v_call: TRBV7-2
clone_size: -
j_call: TRBJ2-3
cdr3_aa: CASSLGTSGARAGDTQYF
cdr3_nt: TGTGCCAGCAGCCTCGGGACTAGCGGAGCCAGAGCGGGAGATACGCAGTATTTT

d_call: TRBD1
v_call: TRBV2
clone_size: few
j_call: TRBJ1-5
cdr3_aa: CASGTVANQPQHF
cdr3_nt: TGTGCCAGCGGGACAGTCGCCAATCAGCCCCAGCATTTT

d_call: -
v_call: TRBV15
clone_size: few
j_call: TRBJ1-4
cdr3_aa: CATSRAGQINEKLFF
cdr3_nt: TGTGCCACCAGCAGAGCTGGGCAAATTAATGAAAAACTGTTTTTT

d_call: -
v_call: TRBV7-9
clone_size: -
j_call: TRBJ2-7
cdr3_aa: CASSSRIYEQYF
cdr3_nt: TGTGCCAGCAGCTCCAGAATCTACGAGCAGTACTTC

d_call: -
v_call: TRBV21-1
clone_size: -
j_call: TRBJ2-1
cdr3_aa: CASSKEAGGPLREQFF
cdr3_nt: TGTGCCAGCAGCAAAGAAGCGGGAGGGCCGCTAAGGGAGCAGTTCTTC

d_call: -
v_call: TRBV30
clone_size: -
j_call: TRBJ1-3
cdr3_aa: CAFDSSGNTIYF
cdr3_nt: TGTGCCTTTGACAGCTCTGGAAACACCATATATTTT

d_call: TRBD2
v_call: TRBV5-5
clone_size: -
j_call: TRBJ2-7
cdr3_aa: CASSLLGLAGVYEQYF
cdr3_nt: TGTGCCAGCAGCTTGCTGGGACTAGCGGGAGTTTACGAGCAGTACTTC

d_call: TRBD1
v_call: TRBV6-5
clone_size: -
j_call: TRBJ1-2
cdr3_aa: CAAAGQQYYGGYTF
cdr3_nt: TGTGCCGCGGCGGGACAGCAATACTATGGCGGCTACACCTTC

d_call: -
v_call: TRBV7-2
clone_size: once
j_call: TRBJ2-7
cdr3_aa: CASSPQGLSSYEQYF
cdr3_nt: TGTGCCAGCAGCCCACAGGGTCTGAGCTCCTACGAGCAGTACTTC

d_call: -
v_call: TRBV7-7
clone_size: -
j_call: TRBJ2-3
cdr3_aa: CASSGGDTQYF
cdr3_nt: TGTGCCAGCAGCGGGGGGGATACGCAGTATTTT

d_call: -
v_call: TRBV6-2/TRBV6-3
clone_size: once
j_call: TRBJ1-6
cdr3_aa: CASSYLPDSSSPLHF
cdr3_nt: TGTGCCAGCAGTTACCTCCCGGACAGTAGTTCACCCCTCCACTTT

d_call: -
v_call: TRBV7-9
clone_size: -
j_call: TRBJ1-6
cdr3_aa: CASSVNSYNSPLHF
cdr3_nt: TGTGCCAGCAGCGTAAACTCCTATAATTCACCCCTCCACTTT

d_call: TRBD1
v_call: TRBV27
clone_size: -
j_call: TRBJ1-2
cdr3_aa: CASSESDRAYGYTF
cdr3_nt: TGTGCCAGCAGTGAATCCGACAGGGCCTATGGCTACACCTTC

d_call: TRBD1
v_call: TRBV7-9
clone_size: -
j_call: TRBJ1-5
cdr3_aa: CASSLGTGSDQPQHF
cdr3_nt: TGTGCCAGCAGCTTAGGGACAGGGAGTGATCAGCCCCAGCATTTT

d_call: -
v_call: TRBV19
clone_size: -
j_call: TRBJ1-6
cdr3_aa: CASSPSDRNRTPLHF
cdr3_nt: TGTGCCAGTAGTCCCTCGGACAGAAACAGGACACCCCTCCACTTT

d_call: -
v_call: TRBV6-6
clone_size: -
j_call: TRBJ1-5
cdr3_aa: CASSPGEARNQPQHF
cdr3_nt: TGTGCCAGCAGTCCCGGGGAGGCTCGCAATCAGCCCCAGCATTTT

d_call: -
v_call: TRBV27
clone_size: -
j_call: TRBJ2-1
cdr3_aa: CASSFKPGHYNEQFF
cdr3_nt: TGTGCCAGCAGTTTCAAACCGGGACATTACAATGAGCAGTTCTTC

d_call: TRBD1
v_call: TRBV10-3
clone_size: -
j_call: TRBJ1-6
cdr3_aa: CAISEDLTGLSPLHF
cdr3_nt: TGTGCCATCAGTGAGGATTTGACAGGGCTCTCACCCCTCCACTTT

d_call: -
v_call: TRBV7-2
clone_size: -
j_call: TRBJ1-1
cdr3_aa: CASREVGQRAEAFF
cdr3_nt: TGTGCCAGCAGGGAAGTGGGACAACGGGCTGAAGCTTTCTTT

d_call: -
v_call: TRBV5-1
clone_size: few
j_call: TRBJ2-5
cdr3_aa: CASSLGLATLQETQYF
cdr3_nt: TGCGCCAGCAGCTTGGGGTTAGCGACACTCCAAGAGACCCAGTACTTC

d_call: -
v_call: TRBV12-2
clone_size: -
j_call: TRBJ2-1
cdr3_aa: CASRFSSRDCYNEQFF
cdr3_nt: TGTGCAAGTCGCTTTTCTTCGCGGGACTGTTACAATGAGCAGTTCTTC

d_call: -
v_call: TRBV2
clone_size: few
j_call: TRBJ1-5
cdr3_aa: CARSASDSNQPQHF
cdr3_nt: TGTGCCAGAAGCGCGTCGGATAGCAATCAGCCCCAGCATTTT

d_call: -
v_call: TRBV30
clone_size: -
j_call: TRBJ1-5
cdr3_aa: CAWADSTDQPQHF
cdr3_nt: TGTGCCTGGGCGGACAGCACCGATCAGCCCCAGCATTTT

d_call: -
v_call: TRBV7-2
clone_size: -
j_call: TRBJ1-3
cdr3_aa: CASRRRESSGNTIYF
cdr3_nt: TGTGCCAGCAGGAGGCGTGAGAGCTCTGGAAACACCATATATTTT

d_call: -
v_call: TRBV15
clone_size: -
j_call: TRBJ2-2
cdr3_aa: CATSALDTYSGELFF
cdr3_nt: TGTGCCACCAGCGCCTTGGACACCTATTCTGGAGAGCTGTTTTTT

d_call: -
v_call: TRBV21-1
clone_size: once
j_call: TRBJ1-5
cdr3_aa: CASSWREGRGHPLSNQPQHF
cdr3_nt: TGTGCCAGCAGTTGGAGGGAGGGCAGGGGGCATCCTTTAAGCAATCAGCCCCAGCATTTT

d_call: -
v_call: TRBV2
clone_size: -
j_call: TRBJ1-3
cdr3_aa: CASSRGGNTIYF
cdr3_nt: TGTGCCAGCAGTCGAGGTGGAAACACCATATATTTT

d_call: TRBD2
v_call: TRBV25-1
clone_size: -
j_call: TRBJ2-5
cdr3_aa: CASSSGGAFRETQYF
cdr3_nt: TGTGCCAGCAGTAGCGGGGGGGCCTTTAGAGAGACCCAGTACTTC

d_call: -
v_call: TRBV14
clone_size: -
j_call: TRBJ1-1
cdr3_aa: CASSPRGGMNTEAFF
cdr3_nt: TGTGCCAGCAGCCCTAGGGGAGGTATGAACACTGAAGCTTTCTTT

d_call: TRBD2
v_call: TRBV5-1
clone_size: -
j_call: TRBJ2-1
cdr3_aa: CASSLEGGGPYNEQFF
cdr3_nt: TGCGCCAGCAGCTTGGAGGGCGGGGGGCCTTACAATGAGCAGTTCTTC

d_call: -
v_call: TRBV19
clone_size: -
j_call: TRBJ1-2
cdr3_aa: CASSIGDRRGYTF
cdr3_nt: TGTGCCAGTAGTATAGGCGACAGGAGAGGCTACACCTTC

d_call: -
v_call: TRBV30
clone_size: -
j_call: TRBJ2-2
cdr3_aa: CAWSGRGWGELFF
cdr3_nt: TGTGCCTGGAGTGGGAGGGGTTGGGGGGAGCTGTTTTTT

d_call: -
v_call: TRBV20-1
clone_size: -
j_call: TRBJ1-2
cdr3_aa: CSARDGYGYTF
cdr3_nt: TGCAGTGCGCGGGACGGATATGGCTACACCTTC

d_call: -
v_call: TRBV4-1
clone_size: -
j_call: TRBJ1-2
cdr3_aa: CASSPGQLGYGYTF
cdr3_nt: TGCGCCAGCAGCCCGGGACAACTAGGCTATGGCTACACCTTC

d_call: TRBD1
v_call: TRBV7-9
clone_size: -
j_call: TRBJ1-2
cdr3_aa: CASSLVQGDDGYTF
cdr3_nt: TGTGCCAGCAGCTTAGTCCAGGGGGATGATGGCTACACCTTC

d_call: TRBD1
v_call: TRBV7-9
clone_size: once
j_call: TRBJ1-5
cdr3_aa: CASSSGQGVGQPQHF
cdr3_nt: TGTGCCAGCAGCTCGGGACAGGGGGTCGGTCAGCCCCAGCATTTT

d_call: -
v_call: TRBV5-1
clone_size: -
j_call: TRBJ2-5
cdr3_aa: CASSLDSWETQYF
cdr3_nt: TGCGCCAGCAGCTTGGACAGTTGGGAGACCCAGTACTTC

d_call: TRBD1
v_call: TRBV29-1
clone_size: -
j_call: TRBJ1-1
cdr3_aa: CSVQAGQGFGAFF
cdr3_nt: TGCAGCGTGCAAGCGGGACAGGGCTTTGGAGCTTTCTTT

d_call: TRBD1
v_call: TRBV5-1
clone_size: -
j_call: TRBJ2-1
cdr3_aa: CASRPQGAVNEQFF
cdr3_nt: TGCGCCAGCAGGCCCCAGGGGGCAGTTAATGAGCAGTTCTTC

d_call: -
v_call: TRBV10-1
clone_size: -
j_call: TRBJ2-2
cdr3_aa: CASSPTSFGELFF
cdr3_nt: TGCGCCAGCAGTCCAACTAGCTTCGGGGAGCTGTTTTTT

d_call: -
v_call: TRBV10-3
clone_size: few
j_call: TRBJ1-1
cdr3_aa: CAISDSGSNTEAFF
cdr3_nt: TGTGCCATCAGTGATTCCGGGAGCAACACTGAAGCTTTCTTT

d_call: -
v_call: TRBV25-1
clone_size: -
j_call: TRBJ2-1
cdr3_aa: CASGASDIGNEQFF
cdr3_nt: TGTGCCAGCGGGGCTAGCGACATCGGGAATGAGCAGTTCTTC

d_call: -
v_call: TRBV6-5
clone_size: -
j_call: TRBJ2-5
cdr3_aa: CASSDRGETQYF
cdr3_nt: TGTGCCAGCAGCGATAGGGGGGAGACCCAGTACTTC

d_call: TRBD2
v_call: TRBV7-9
clone_size: once
j_call: TRBJ2-7
cdr3_aa: CASSPPKAGGYEQYF
cdr3_nt: TGTGCCAGCAGCCCACCCAAAGCGGGGGGCTACGAGCAGTACTTC

d_call: TRBD2
v_call: TRBV3-1/TRBV3-2
clone_size: -
j_call: TRBJ2-3
cdr3_aa: CASPQLGSGGSPRVDTQYF
cdr3_nt: TGTGCCAGCCCCCAATTGGGTAGCGGGGGTTCTCCGAGGGTAGATACGCAGTATTTT

d_call: -
v_call: TRBV20-1
clone_size: -
j_call: TRBJ1-4
cdr3_aa: CSASLRGGEKLFF
cdr3_nt: TGCAGTGCTAGTCTCAGGGGTGGGGAAAAACTGTTTTTT